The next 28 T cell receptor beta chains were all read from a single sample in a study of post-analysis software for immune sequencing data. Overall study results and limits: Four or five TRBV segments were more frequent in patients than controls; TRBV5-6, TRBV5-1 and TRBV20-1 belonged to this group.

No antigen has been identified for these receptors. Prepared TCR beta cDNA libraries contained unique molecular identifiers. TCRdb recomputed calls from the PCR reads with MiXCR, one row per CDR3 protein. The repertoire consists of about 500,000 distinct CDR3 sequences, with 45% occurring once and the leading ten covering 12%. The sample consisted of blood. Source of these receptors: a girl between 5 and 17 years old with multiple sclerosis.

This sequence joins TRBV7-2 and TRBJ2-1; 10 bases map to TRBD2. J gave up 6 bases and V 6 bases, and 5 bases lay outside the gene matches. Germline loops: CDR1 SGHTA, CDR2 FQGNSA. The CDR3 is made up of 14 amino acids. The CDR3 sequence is CASSSGTSVNEQFF. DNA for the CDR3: TGTGCCAGCAGTTCCGGGACTAGCGTCAATGAGCAGTTCTTC.

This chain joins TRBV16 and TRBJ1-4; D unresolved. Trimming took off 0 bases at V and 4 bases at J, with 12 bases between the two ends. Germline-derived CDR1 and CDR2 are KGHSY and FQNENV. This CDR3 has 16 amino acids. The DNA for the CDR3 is TGTGCCAGCAGCCAATCGGTTCTTTCCAGTAATGAAAAACTGTTTTTT. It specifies CASSQSVLSSNEKLFF. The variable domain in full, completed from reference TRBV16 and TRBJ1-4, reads GEEVAQTPKHLVRGEGQKAKLYCAPIKGHSYVFWYQQVLKNEFKFLISFQNENVFDETGMPKERFSAKCLPNSPCSLEIQATKLEDSAVYFCASSQSVLSSNEKLFFGSGTQLSVL.

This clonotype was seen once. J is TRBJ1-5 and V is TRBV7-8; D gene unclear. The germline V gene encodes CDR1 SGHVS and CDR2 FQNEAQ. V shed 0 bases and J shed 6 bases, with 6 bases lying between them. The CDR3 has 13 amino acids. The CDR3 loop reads CASSLARTQPQHF. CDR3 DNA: TGTGCCAGCAGCTTAGCCAGGACTCAGCCCCAGCATTTT.

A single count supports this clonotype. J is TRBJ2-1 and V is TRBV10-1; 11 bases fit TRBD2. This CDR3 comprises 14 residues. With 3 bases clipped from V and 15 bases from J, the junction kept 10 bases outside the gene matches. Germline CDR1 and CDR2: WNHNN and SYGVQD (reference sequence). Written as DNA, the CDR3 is TGCGCCAGCAGTGAATCAACTAGCGGGAGAAGGGGGTTCTTC. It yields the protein CASSESTSGRRGFF.

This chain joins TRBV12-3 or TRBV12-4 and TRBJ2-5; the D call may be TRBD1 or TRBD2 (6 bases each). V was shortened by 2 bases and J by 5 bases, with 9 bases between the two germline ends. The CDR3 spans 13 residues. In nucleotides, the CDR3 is TGTGCCAGCAGTTTAAGGGGGGCTGAGACCCAGTACTTC. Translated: CASSLRGAETQYF.

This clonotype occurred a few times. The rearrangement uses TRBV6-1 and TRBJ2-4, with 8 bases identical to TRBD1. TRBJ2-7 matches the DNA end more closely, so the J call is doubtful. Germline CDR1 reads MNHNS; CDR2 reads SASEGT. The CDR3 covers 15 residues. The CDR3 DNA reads TGTGCCAGCAGTGTATGGCAGGGGGCAATCGCCGAGCAGTACTTC. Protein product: CASSVWQGAIAEQYF.

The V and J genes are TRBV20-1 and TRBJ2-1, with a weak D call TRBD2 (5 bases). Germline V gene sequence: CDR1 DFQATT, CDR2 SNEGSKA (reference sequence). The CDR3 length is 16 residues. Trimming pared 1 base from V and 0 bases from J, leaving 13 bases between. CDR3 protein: CSARGNHRDSYNEQFF. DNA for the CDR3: TGCAGTGCTAGAGGAAATCACCGGGACTCCTACAATGAGCAGTTCTTC.

The CDR3 is CASSPDRTTQETQYF. The CDR3, as DNA: TGCGCCAGCAGCCCTGACCGGACAACTCAAGAGACCCAGTACTTC. The rearrangement links TRBV5-1 to TRBJ2-5; maybe TRBD1 (5 bases). CDR3 length equals 15 residues. CDR1 and CDR2 from the germline V gene are SGHRS and YFSETQ. The V end lost 4 bases, the J end lost 2 bases, and 15 bases lay between the germline ends.

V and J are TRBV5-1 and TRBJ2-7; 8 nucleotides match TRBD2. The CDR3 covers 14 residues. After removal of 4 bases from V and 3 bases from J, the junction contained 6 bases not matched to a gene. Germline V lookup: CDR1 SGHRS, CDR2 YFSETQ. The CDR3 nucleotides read TGCGCCAGCAGCCCTACTAGCGGAGACTACGAGCAGTACTTC. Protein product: CASSPTSGDYEQYF.

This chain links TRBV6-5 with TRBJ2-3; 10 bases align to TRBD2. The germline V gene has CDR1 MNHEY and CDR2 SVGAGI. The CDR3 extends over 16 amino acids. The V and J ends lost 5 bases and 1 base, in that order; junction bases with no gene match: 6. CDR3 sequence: CASSTQRGGRTDTQYF. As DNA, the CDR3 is TGTGCCAGCAGTACCCAGCGGGGGGGCCGCACAGATACGCAGTATTTT.

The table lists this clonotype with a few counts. This CDR3 is CASRGPSTDTQYF. The DNA of the CDR3 is TGTGCCAGCAGGGGCCCCAGCACAGATACGCAGTATTTT. V gene TRBV6-1 combines with J gene TRBJ2-3, with D unclear. Between the trimmed V and J ends, which lost 6 bases and 0 bases, there was a span of 7 bases. In germline, CDR1 is MNHNS, CDR2 SASEGT. The CDR3 loop spans 13 amino acids.

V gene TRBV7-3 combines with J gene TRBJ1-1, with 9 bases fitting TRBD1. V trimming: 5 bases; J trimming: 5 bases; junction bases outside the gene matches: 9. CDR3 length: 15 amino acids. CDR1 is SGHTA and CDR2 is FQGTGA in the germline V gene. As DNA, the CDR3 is TGTGCCAGCAGCACGGGACAGGGAAGGGGTACTGAAGCTTTCTTT. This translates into CASSTGQGRGTEAFF. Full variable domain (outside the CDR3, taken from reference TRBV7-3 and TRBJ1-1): GAGVSQTPSNKVTEKGKYVELRCDPISGHTALYWYRQSLGQGPEFLIYFQGTGAADDSGLPNDRFFAVRPEGSVSTLKIQRTERGDSAVYLCASSTGQGRGTEAFFGQGTRLTVV.

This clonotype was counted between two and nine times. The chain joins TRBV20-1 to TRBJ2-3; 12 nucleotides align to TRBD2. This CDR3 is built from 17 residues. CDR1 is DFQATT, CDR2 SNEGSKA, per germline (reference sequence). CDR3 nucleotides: TGCTCCCCCTTCGGGCTAGCGGGAGGGGCTAGCACAGATACGCAGTATTTT. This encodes CSPFGLAGGASTDTQYF.

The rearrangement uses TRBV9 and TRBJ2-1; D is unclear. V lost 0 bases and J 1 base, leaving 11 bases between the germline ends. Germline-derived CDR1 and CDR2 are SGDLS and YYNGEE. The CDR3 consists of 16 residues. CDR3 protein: CASSVGPEISYNEQFF. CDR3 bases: TGTGCCAGCAGCGTAGGCCCAGAAATTTCCTACAATGAGCAGTTCTTC.

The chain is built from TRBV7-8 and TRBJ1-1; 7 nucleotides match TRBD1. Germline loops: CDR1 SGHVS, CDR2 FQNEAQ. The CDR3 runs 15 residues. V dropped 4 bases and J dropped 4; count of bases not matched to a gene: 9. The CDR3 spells CASSSKGALGTEAFF. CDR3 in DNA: TGTGCCAGCAGCTCTAAGGGGGCGCTGGGCACTGAAGCTTTCTTT.

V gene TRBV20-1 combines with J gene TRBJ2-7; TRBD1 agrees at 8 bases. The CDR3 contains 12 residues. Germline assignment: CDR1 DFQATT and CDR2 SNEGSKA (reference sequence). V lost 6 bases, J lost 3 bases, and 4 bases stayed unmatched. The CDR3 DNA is TGCAGTGCAGCCGACAGGGGCTACGAGCAGTACTTC. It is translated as CSAADRGYEQYF.

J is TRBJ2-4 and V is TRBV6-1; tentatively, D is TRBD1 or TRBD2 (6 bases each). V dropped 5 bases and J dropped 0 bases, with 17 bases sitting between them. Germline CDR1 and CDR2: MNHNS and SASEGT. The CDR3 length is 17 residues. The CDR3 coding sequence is TGTGCCAGCAGTCGTAGATCGGGGGCAATAGCCAAAAACATTCAGTACTTC. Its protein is CASSRRSGAIAKNIQYF.

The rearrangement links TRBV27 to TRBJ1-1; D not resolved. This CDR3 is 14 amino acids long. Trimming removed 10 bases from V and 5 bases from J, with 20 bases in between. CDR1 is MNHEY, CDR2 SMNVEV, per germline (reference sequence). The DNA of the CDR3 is TGTGCCATACATACCGAAGCTTGGGCTACTGAAGCTTTCTTT. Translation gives CAIHTEAWATEAFF.

The CDR3 DNA reads TGTGCCAGCAGTTTCGCGGGAGAGGTCGCCTACGAGCAGTACTTC. Encoded protein: CASSFAGEVAYEQYF. V and J are TRBV28 and TRBJ2-7, with 7 bases lining up with TRBD2. Germline CDR1 and CDR2: MDHEN and SYDVKM. The J segment lost 2 bases and the V segment lost 3 bases, leaving 7 bases of the junction unmatched. The CDR3 runs 15 residues. The full variable domain, its missing parts supplied by reference TRBV28 and TRBJ2-7, is DVKVTQSSRYLVKRTGEKVFLECVQDMDHENMFWYRQDPGLGLRLIYFSYDVKMKEKGDIPEGYSVSREKKERFSLILESASTNQTSMYLCASSFAGEVAYEQYFGPGTRLTVT.

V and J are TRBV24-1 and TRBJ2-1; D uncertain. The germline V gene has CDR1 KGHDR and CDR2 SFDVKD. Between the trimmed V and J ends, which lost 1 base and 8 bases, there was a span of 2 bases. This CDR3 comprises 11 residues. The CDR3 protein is CATSDFDEQFF. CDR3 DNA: TGTGCCACCAGTGATTTTGATGAGCAGTTCTTC.

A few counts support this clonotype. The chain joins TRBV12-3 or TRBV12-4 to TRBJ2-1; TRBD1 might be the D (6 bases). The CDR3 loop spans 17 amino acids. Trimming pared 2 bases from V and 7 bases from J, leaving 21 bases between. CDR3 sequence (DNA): TGTGCCAGCAGTTTATTAACAGGGAAGGGCTCGGTAAATGAGCAGTTCTTC. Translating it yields CASSLLTGKGSVNEQFF.

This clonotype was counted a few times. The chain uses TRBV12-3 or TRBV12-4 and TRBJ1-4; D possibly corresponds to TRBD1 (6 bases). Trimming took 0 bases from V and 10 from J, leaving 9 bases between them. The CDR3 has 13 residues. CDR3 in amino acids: CASSLAGGPKLFF. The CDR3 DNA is TGTGCCAGCAGTTTAGCTGGGGGGCCAAAACTGTTTTTT.

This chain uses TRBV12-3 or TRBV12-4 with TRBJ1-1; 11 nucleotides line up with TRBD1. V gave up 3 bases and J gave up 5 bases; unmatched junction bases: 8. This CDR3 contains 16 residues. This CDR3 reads CASSFRDRGTNTEAFF. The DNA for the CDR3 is TGTGCCAGCAGTTTCCGGGACAGGGGGACTAATACTGAAGCTTTCTTT.

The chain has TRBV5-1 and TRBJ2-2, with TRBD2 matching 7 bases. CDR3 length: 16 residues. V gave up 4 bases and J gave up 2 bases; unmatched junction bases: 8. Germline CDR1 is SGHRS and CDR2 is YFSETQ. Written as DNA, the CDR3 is TGCGCCAGCAGCCCCTTGAGCGGGGATAACACCGGGGAGCTGTTTTTT. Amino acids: CASSPLSGDNTGELFF. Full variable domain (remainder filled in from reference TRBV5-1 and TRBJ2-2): KAGVTQTPRYLIKTRGQQVTLSCSPISGHRSVSWYQQTPGQGLQFLFEYFSETQRNKGNFPGRFSGRQFSNSRSEMNVSTLELGDSALYLCASSPLSGDNTGELFFGEGSRLTVL.

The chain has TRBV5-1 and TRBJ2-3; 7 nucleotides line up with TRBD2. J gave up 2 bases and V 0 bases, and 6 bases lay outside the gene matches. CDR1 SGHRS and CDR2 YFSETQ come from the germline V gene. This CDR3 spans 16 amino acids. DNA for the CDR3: TGCGCCAGCAGCTTGGATGGCGGGAGTATCACAGATACGCAGTATTTT. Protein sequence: CASSLDGGSITDTQYF.

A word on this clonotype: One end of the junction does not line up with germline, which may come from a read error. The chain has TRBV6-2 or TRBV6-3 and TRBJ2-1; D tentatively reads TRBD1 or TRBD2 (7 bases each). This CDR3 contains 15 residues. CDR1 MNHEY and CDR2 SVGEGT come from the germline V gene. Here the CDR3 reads CASRGGTASYSEQFF. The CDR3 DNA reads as TGTGCCAGCAGGGGGGGGACAGCCTCCTACAGTGAGCAGTTCTTC.

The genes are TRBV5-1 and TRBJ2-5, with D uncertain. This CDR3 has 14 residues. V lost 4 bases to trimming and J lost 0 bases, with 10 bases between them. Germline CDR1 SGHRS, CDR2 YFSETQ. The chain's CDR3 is CASSLISDQETQYF. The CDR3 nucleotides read TGCGCCAGCAGCCTCATATCGGACCAAGAGACCCAGTACTTC.

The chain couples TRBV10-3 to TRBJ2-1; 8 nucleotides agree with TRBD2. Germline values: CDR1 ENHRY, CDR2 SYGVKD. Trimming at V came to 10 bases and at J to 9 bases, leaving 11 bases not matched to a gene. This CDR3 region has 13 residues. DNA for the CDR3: TGTGCCACTACCGGGACTAGTGAGAGTGAGCAGTTCTTC. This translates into CATTGTSESEQFF.